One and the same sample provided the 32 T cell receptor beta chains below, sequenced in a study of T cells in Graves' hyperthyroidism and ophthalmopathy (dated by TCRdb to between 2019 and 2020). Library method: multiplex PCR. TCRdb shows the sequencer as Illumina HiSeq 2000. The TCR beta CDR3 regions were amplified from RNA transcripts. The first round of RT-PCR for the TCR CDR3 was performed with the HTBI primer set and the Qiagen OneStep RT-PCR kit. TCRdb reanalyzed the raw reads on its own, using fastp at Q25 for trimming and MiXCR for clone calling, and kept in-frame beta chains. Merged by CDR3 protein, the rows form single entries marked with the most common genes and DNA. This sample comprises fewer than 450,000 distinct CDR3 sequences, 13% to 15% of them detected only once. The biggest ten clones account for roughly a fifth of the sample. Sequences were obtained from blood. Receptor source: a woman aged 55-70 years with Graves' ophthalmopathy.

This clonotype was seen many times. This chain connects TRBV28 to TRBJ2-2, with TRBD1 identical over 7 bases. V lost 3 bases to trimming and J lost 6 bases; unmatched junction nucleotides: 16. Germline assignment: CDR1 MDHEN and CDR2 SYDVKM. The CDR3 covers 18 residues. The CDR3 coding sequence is TGTGCCAGCAGTTTGAAGGTGGATCGAGGGGGCGCATCCGGGGAGCTGTTTTTT. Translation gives CASSLKVDRGGASGELFF.

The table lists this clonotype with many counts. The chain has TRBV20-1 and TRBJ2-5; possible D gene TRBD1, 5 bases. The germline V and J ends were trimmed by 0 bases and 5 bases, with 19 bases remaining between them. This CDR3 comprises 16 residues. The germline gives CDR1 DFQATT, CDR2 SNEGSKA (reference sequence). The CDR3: CSAREDGQGPRETQYF. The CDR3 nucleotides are TGCAGTGCTAGAGAGGATGGGCAGGGCCCCCGGGAGACCCAGTACTTC.

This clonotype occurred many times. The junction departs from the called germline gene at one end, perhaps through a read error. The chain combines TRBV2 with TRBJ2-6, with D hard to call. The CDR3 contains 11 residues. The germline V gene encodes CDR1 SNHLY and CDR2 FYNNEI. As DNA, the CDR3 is TGTGCCAGCAGTAATTTGGACGTGCTTGACTTC. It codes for CASSNLDVLDF.

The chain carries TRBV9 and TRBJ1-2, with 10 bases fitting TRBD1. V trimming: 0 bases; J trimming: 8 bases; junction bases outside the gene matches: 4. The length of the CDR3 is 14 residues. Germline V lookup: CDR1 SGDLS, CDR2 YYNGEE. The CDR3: CASSVEGQGRGYTF. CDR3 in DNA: TGTGCCAGCAGCGTAGAGGGACAGGGGAGGGGCTACACCTTC.

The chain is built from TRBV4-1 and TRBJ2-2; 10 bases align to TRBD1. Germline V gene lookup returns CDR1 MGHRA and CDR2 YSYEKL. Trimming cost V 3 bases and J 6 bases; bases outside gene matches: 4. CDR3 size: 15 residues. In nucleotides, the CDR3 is TGCGCCAGCAGCCATCGGGACAGGGGAGCCGGGGAGCTGTTTTTT. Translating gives CASSHRDRGAGELFF.

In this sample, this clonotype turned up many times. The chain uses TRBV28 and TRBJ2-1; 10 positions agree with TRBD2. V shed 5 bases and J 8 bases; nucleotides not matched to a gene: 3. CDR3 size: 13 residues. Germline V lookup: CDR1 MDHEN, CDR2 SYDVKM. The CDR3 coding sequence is TGTGCCAGCAGTGGGCTAGCGGGAGATGAGCAGTTCTTC. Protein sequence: CASSGLAGDEQFF.

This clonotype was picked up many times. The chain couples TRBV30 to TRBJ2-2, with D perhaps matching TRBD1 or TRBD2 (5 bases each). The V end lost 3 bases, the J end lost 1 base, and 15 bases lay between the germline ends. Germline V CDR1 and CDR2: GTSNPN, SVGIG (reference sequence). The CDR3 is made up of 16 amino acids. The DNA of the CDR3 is TGTGCCTGGAGACCCAGAGGGACGGTGAACACCGGGGAGCTGTTTTTT. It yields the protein CAWRPRGTVNTGELFF.

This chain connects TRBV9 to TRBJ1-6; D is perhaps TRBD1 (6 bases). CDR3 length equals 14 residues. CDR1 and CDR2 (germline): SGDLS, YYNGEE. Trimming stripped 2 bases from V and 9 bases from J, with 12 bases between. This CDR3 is CASSVEQGGSPLHF. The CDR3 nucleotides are TGTGCCAGCAGCGTCGAACAGGGTGGTTCACCCCTCCACTTT.

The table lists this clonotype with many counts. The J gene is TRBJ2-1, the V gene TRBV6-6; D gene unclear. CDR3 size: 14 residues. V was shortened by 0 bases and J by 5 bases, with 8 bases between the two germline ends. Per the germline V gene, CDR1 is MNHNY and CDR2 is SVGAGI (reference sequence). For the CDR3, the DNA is TGTGCCAGCAGTTACTCGACCTTAAACAATGAGCAGTTCTTC. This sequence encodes CASSYSTLNNEQFF.

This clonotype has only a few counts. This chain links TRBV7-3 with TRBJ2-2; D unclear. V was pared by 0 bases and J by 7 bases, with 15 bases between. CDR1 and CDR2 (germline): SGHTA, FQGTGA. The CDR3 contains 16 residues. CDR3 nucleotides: TGTGCCAGCAGCTTAACTTCTGCTAGGTCCCTCGGGGAGCTGTTTTTT. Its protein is CASSLTSARSLGELFF.

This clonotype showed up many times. Here the CDR3 reads CSARTIADTGELFF. CDR3 DNA: TGCAGTGCTAGAACCATAGCGGACACCGGGGAGCTGTTTTTT. J is TRBJ2-2 and V is TRBV20-1, with TRBD2 as a possible D gene (6 bases). The CDR3 is made up of 14 amino acids. Trimming pared 2 bases from V and 3 bases from J, leaving 10 bases between. Germline V gives CDR1 DFQATT, CDR2 SNEGSKA (reference sequence).

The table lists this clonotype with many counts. The DNA of the CDR3 is TGTGCCAGCAGCCAGGGACAGGGTCGAGGTGGCTACACCTTC. Residues: CASSQGQGRGGYTF. The genes are TRBV28 and TRBJ1-2; TRBD1 aligns across 9 bases. V dropped 6 bases and J dropped 7; count of bases not matched to a gene: 9. The CDR3 totals 14 residues. The germline V gene has CDR1 MDHEN and CDR2 SYDVKM.

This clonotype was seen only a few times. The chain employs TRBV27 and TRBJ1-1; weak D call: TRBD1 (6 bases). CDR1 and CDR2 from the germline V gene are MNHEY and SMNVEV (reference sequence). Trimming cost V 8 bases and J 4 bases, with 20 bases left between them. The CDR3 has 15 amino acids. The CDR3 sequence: CASSRPGAPSTEAFF. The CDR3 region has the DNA TGTGCCAGCTCCAGGCCAGGGGCCCCGAGCACTGAAGCTTTCTTT.

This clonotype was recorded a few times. CDR3 DNA sequence: TGTGCCAGCAGCCCGCGACTAGCGGGAGGGAATACGCAGTATTTT. The encoded protein is CASSPRLAGGNTQYF. The chain joins TRBV3-1 to TRBJ2-3, with 14 bases aligning to TRBD2. After removal of 4 bases from V and 7 bases from J, the junction contained 4 bases not matched to a gene. The CDR3 length is 15 residues. In germline, CDR1 is LGHDT, CDR2 YNNKEL (reference sequence).

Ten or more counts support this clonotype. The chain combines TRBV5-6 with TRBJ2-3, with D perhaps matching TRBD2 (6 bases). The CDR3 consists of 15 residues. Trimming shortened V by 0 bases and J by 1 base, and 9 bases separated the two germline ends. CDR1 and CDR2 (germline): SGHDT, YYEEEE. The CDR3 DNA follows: TGTGCCAGCAGCTTGGCCGCGGGGCGCACAGATACGCAGTATTTT. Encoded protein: CASSLAAGRTDTQYF.

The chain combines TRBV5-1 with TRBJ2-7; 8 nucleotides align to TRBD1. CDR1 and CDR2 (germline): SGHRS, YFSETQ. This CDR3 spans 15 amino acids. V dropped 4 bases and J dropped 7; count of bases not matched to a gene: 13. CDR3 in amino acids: CASSRRDRSSGEQYF. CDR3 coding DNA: TGCGCCAGCAGCCGCCGGGACAGGTCCTCTGGAGAGCAGTACTTC.

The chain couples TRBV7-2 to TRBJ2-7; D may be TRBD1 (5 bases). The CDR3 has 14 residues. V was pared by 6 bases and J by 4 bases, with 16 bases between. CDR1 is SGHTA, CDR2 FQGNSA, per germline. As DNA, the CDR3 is TGTGCCAGCAGTCAGACAGATTTACCTTACGAGCAGTACTTC. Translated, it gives CASSQTDLPYEQYF.

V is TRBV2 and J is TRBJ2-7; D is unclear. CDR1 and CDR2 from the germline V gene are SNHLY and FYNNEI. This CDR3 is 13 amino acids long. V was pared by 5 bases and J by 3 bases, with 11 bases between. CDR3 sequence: CASSRLADYEQYF. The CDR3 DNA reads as TGTGCCAGCAGTAGGTTAGCCGACTACGAGCAGTACTTC.

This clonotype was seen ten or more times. CDR3 nucleotides: TGCAGTGCTAGAGATCCAGCGGGAGGGCCTAATGAGCAGTTCTTC. The encoded protein is CSARDPAGGPNEQFF. J is TRBJ2-1 and V is TRBV20-1; 10 nucleotides align to TRBD2. Germline trimming cut 0 bases from V and 7 bases from J; bases unmatched to any gene: 6. From germline, CDR1 is DFQATT and CDR2 SNEGSKA (reference sequence). The CDR3 consists of 15 residues.

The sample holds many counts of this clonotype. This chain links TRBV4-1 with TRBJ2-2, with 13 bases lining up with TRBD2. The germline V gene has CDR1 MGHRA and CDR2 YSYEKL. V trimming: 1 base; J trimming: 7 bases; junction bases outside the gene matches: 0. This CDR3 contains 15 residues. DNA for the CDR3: TGCGCCAGCAGCCAAGGGACTAGCGGGAGCGGGGAGCTGTTTTTT. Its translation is CASSQGTSGSGELFF.

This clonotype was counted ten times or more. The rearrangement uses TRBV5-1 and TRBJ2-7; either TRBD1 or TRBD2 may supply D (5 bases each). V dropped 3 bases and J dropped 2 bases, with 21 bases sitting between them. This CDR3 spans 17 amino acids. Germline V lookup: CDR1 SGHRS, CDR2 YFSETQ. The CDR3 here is CASSYGRRGQGAYEQYF. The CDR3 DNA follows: TGCGCCAGCAGCTATGGGCGTCGGGGTCAGGGAGCCTACGAGCAGTACTTC.

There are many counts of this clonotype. CDR3 residues: CSAGGDRGLSEAFF. The CDR3 DNA reads TGCAGTGCTGGAGGGGACAGGGGACTATCTGAAGCTTTCTTT. J is TRBJ1-1 and V is TRBV20-1; TRBD1 matches 10 bases. V lost 5 bases and J lost 6; bases outside the gene matches: 9. The CDR3 runs 14 residues. Germline loops: CDR1 DFQATT, CDR2 SNEGSKA (reference sequence).

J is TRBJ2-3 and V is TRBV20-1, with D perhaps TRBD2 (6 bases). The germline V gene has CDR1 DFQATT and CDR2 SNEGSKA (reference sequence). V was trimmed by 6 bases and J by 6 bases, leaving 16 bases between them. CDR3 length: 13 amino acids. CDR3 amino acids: CSAPRDGLDTQYF. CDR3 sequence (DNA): TGCAGTGCACCGCGGGACGGCTTGGATACGCAGTATTTT.

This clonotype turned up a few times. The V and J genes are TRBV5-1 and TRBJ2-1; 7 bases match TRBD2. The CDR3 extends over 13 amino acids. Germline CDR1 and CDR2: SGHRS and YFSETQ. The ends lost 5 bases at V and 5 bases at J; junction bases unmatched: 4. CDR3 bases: TGCGCCAGCAGTTGGGACTACAACAATGAGCAGTTCTTC. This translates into CASSWDYNNEQFF.

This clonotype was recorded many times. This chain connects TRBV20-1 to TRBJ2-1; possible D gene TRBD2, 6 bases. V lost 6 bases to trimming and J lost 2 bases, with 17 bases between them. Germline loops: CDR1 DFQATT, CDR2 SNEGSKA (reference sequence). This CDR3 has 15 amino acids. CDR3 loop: CSAMPLAGTYNEQFF. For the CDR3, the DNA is TGCAGTGCCATGCCCCTCGCGGGGACCTACAATGAGCAGTTCTTC.

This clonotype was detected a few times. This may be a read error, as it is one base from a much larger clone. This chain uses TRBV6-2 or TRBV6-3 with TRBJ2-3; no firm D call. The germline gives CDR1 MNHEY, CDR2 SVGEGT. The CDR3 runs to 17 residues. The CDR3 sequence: CAGSFRPFGRITDTQYF. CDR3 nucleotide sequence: TGTGCCGGCAGTTTCCGCCCTTTCGGTCGGATCACAGATACGCAGTATTTT.

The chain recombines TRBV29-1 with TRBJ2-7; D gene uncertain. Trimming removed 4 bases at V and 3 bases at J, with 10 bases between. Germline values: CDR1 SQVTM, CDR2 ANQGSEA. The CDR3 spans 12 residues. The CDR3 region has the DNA TGCAGCGTTGCGAGTTCCCTCTACGAGCAGTACTTC. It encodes CSVASSLYEQYF.

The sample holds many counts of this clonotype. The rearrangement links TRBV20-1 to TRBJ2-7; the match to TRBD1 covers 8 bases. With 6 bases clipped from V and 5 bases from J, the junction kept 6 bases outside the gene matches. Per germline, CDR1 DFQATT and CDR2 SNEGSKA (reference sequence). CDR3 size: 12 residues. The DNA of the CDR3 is TGCAGTGCAATCGGACAGGGAGACGAGCAGTACTTC. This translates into CSAIGQGDEQYF.

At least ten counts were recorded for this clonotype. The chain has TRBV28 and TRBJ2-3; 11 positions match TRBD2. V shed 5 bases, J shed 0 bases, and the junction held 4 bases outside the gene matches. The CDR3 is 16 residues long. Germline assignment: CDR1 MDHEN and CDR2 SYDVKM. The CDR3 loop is CASSETSGDSTDTQYF. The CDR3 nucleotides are TGTGCCAGCAGTGAGACTAGCGGGGATAGCACAGATACGCAGTATTTT.

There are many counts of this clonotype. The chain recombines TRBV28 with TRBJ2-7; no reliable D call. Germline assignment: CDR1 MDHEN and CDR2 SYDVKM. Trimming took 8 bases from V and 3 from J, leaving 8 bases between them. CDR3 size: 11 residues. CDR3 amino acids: CASEAGYEQYF. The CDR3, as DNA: TGTGCCAGCGAGGCAGGCTACGAGCAGTACTTC.

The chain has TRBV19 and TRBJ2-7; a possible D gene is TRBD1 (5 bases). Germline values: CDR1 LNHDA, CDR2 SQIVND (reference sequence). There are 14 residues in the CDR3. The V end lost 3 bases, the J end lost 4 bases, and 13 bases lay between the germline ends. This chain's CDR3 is CASSMDRGTYEQYF. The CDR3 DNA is TGTGCCAGTAGTATGGATAGGGGCACGTACGAGCAGTACTTC.

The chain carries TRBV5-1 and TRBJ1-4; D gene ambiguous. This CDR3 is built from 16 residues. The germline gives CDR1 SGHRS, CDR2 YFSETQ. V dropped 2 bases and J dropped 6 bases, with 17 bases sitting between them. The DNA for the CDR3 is TGCGCCAGCAGCTTCGGTGGCAGATTAGTTGATGAAAAACTGTTTTTT. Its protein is CASSFGGRLVDEKLFF.